The source of this T cell receptor (beta chain) is a study of CD4+ T cells in melanoma. The table came from immunoSEQ multiplex PCR; TCRdb's copy has only in-frame clones and leaves some out. The sample includes some 14,000 clones, approximately 80% of them seen just once. V was trimmed by 7 bases and J by 7 bases, leaving 13 bases between them. The CDR3 has 12 residues. The V gene's germline CDR1 is SQVTM and CDR2 ANQGSEA. This clone was seen a single time. Its target is not known. General study points: Reportedly, melanoma neoantigen-specific CD4+ T cells showed varied differentiation states. CD8+ T cell, macrophage and B cell function reportedly correlated with neoantigen-specific CD4+ T cells.

This sequence was found in a human donor with melanoma. The chain employs TRBV29-1 and TRBJ1-4; D not certain. Sequencing was done on a sample of cells from a culture (not recorded whether cultured in vitro). CDR3 residues: CSARGIAEKLFF. CDR3 sequence (DNA): TGCAGCGCCCGGGGTATAGCTGAAAAACTGTTTTTT.